This is a list of T cell receptor beta chains from one sample in a study of shared clonotypes between healthy human individuals. Clones were sequenced by immunoSEQ multiplex PCR, and TCRdb holds only the in-frame ones, with some missing. The repertoire holds more than 1,200,000 clones, with around 98.5% as singletons. Sequencing was done on a sample of naive CD4+ T cells sorted from blood. Receptors originate from a young man in good health. The CDR3 runs from the conserved cysteine through the conserved F or W. The D gene is left open where the match is weak. Some rows mark clone size as missing; the rest say once, few, many or name a class of expanded clone.

NA,NA,TRBV10-3,TRBJ1-5,CAISEEGSYNQPQHF,TGTGCCATCAGTGAGGAGGGCAGTTACAATCAGCCCCAGCATTTT
NA,TRBD1,TRBV7-9,TRBJ2-7,CASSHDRVQGEQYF,TGTGCCAGCAGCCACGACAGGGTCCAAGGCGAGCAGTACTTC
few,NA,TRBV7-7,TRBJ2-3,CASSFEAADTQYF,TGTGCCAGCAGCTTCGAAGCAGCAGATACGCAGTATTTT
NA,TRBD2,TRBV5-1,TRBJ2-7,CASRLTGTSRYEQYF,TGCGCCAGCAGATTAACCGGGACTAGCAGGTACGAGCAGTACTTC
NA,NA,TRBV7-8,TRBJ1-2,CASSLEIGAGARGYTF,TGTGCCAGCAGCTTAGAGATAGGCGCGGGGGCGAGAGGCTACACCTTC
NA,NA,TRBV5-4,TRBJ1-2,CASSRRGSGYTF,TGTGCCAGCAGCCGGAGGGGTTCTGGCTACACCTTC
NA,NA,TRBV28,TRBJ1-2,CASSSDSGTHTF,TGTGCCAGCAGCTCGGATTCAGGAACTCACACCTTC
NA,TRBD1,TRBV28,TRBJ1-2,CASSLDRVAVGYTF,TGTGCCAGCAGCCTGGACAGGGTCGCTGTTGGCTACACCTTC
NA,NA,TRBV28,TRBJ1-2,CASSYLIYGYTF,TGTGCCAGCAGCTACCTGATCTATGGCTACACCTTC
NA,NA,TRBV10-1,TRBJ2-7,CASFYIPIKSSVYEQYF,TGCGCCAGCTTTTATATCCCAATAAAAAGTTCGGTCTACGAGCAGTACTTC
NA,NA,TRBV28,TRBJ1-4,CASSSTGIATNEKLFF,TGTGCCAGCAGTTCCACAGGGATAGCAACTAATGAAAAACTGTTTTTT
NA,TRBD2,TRBV2,TRBJ2-7,CAGAPGLDYEQYF,TGTGCCGGAGCCCCGGGACTAGACTACGAGCAGTACTTC
NA,NA,TRBV6-6,TRBJ1-1,CASRVNTEAFF,TGTGCCAGCAGGGTTAACACTGAAGCTTTCTTT
once,NA,TRBV5-1,TRBJ2-1,CASSLDSLYSYNEQFF,TGCGCCAGCAGCCTAGACAGTTTGTACTCCTACAATGAGCAGTTCTTC
NA,NA,TRBV18,TRBJ1-1,CASSPPIGSRTEAFF,TGTGCCAGCTCACCACCGATCGGGTCGAGGACTGAAGCTTTCTTT
NA,NA,TRBV5-4,TRBJ2-3,CAASDAGTDTQYF,TGTGCCGCCTCGGACGCGGGCACAGATACGCAGTATTTT
NA,NA,TRBV11-2,TRBJ2-7,CASSPGLGANYEQYF,TGTGCCAGCAGCCCAGGGCTGGGGGCAAACTACGAGCAGTACTTC